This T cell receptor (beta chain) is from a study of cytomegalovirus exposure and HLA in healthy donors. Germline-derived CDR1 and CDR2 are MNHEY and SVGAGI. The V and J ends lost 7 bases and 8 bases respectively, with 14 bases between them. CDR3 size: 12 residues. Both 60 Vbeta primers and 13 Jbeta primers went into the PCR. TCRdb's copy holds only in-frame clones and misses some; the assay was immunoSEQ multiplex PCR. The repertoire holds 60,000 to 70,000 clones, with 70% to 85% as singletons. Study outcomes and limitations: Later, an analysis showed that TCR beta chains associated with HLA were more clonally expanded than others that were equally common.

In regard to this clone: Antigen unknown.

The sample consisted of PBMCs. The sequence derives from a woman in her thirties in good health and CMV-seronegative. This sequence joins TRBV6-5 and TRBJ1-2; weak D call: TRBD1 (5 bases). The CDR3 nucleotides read TGTGCCAGCACCTCCGGGGGTAGGGGCTACACCTTC. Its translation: CASTSGGRGYTF.